The clone carrying this TCR beta chain has just one count. As yet, its antigen is unknown. The sample originates from a study of shared clonotypes between healthy human individuals. Every one of the donors was a Caucasian adult that lived in Nashville, Tennessee. CDR3 length equals 14 residues. Germline V gives CDR1 SGHRS, CDR2 YFSETQ. Between the trimmed V and J ends, which lost 2 bases and 2 bases, there was a span of 10 bases. Study-level results: Represented genetic and exposure-history diversity was restricted by having few donors.

The protocol was immunoSEQ multiplex PCR, while the TCRdb copy is restricted to in-frame clones and leaves out a portion. The sample holds approximately 480,000 clones; almost 80% are singletons and the top ten take 12%. Sequenced sample: PBMCs. This sequence was found in a woman aged 35 to 49 in good health. Some clones in this sample may be carry-over from other donors' samples. V and J are TRBV5-1 and TRBJ2-5; D is undetermined. CDR3 nucleotide sequence: TGCGCCAGCAGCTTCGCCCTAACACAAGAGACCCAGTACTTC. This translates into CASSFALTQETQYF. The variable domain in full, completed from reference TRBV5-1 and TRBJ2-5, reads KAGVTQTPRYLIKTRGQQVTLSCSPISGHRSVSWYQQTPGQGLQFLFEYFSETQRNKGNFPGRFSGRQFSNSRSEMNVSTLELGDSALYLCASSFALTQETQYFGPGTRLLVL.